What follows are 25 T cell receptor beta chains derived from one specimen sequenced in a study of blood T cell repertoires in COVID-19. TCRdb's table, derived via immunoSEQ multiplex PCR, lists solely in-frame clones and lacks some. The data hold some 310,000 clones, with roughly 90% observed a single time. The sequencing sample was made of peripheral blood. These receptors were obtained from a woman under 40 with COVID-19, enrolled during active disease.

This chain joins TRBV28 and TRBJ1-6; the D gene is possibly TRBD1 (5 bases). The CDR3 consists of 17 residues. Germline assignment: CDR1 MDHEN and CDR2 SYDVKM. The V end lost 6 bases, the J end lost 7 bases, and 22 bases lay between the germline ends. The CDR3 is CASSLLLVGTGNSPLHF. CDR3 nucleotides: TGTGCCAGCAGCCTCCTTCTTGTTGGGACTGGGAATTCACCCCTCCACTTT.

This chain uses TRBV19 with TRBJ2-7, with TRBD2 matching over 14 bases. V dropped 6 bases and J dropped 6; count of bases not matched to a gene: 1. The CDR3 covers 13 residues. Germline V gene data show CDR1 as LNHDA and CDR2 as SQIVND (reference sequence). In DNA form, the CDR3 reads TGTGCCAGTAGAGGGACTAGCGGGAGCGAGCAGTACTTC. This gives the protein CASRGTSGSEQYF.

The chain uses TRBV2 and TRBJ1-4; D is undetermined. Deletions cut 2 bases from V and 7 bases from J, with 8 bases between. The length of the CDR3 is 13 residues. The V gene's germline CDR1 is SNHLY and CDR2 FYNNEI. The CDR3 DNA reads TGTGCCAGCAGTGAACAGGAAGCTGAAAAACTGTTTTTT. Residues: CASSEQEAEKLFF.

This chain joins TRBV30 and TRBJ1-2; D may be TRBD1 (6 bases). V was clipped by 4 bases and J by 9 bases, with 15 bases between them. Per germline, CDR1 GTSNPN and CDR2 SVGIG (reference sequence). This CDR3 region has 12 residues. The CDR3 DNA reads TGTGCCTGGACTATGGGACACCAGAGCTACACCTTC. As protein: CAWTMGHQSYTF.

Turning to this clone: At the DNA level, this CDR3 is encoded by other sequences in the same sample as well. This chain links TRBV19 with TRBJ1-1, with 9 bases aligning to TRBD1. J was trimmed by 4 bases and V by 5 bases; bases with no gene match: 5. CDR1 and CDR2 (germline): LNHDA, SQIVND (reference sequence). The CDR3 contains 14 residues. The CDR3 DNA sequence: TGTGCCAGTAGTGTGACAGGGGGAAGCACTGAAGCTTTCTTT. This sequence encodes CASSVTGGSTEAFF. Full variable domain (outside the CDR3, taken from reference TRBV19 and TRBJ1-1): DGGITQSPKYLFRKEGQNVTLSCEQNLNHDAMYWYRQDPGQGLRLIYYSQIVNDFQKGDIAEGYSVSREKKESFPLTVTSAQKNPTAFYLCASSVTGGSTEAFFGQGTRLTVV.

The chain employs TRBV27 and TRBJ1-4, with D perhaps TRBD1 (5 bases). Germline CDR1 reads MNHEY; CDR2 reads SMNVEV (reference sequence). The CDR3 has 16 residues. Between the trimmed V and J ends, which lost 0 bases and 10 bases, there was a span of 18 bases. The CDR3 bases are TGTGCCAGCAGTTTATCGTCCGGGGGTCGTAAACGAAAACTGTTTTTT. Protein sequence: CASSLSSGGRKRKLFF.

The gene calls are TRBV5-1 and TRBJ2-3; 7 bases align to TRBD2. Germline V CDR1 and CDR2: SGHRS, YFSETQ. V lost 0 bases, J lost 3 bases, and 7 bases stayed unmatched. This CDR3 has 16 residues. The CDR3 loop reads CASSLGPGGATDTQYF. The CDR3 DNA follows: TGCGCCAGCAGCTTGGGACCGGGAGGAGCGACAGATACGCAGTATTTT.

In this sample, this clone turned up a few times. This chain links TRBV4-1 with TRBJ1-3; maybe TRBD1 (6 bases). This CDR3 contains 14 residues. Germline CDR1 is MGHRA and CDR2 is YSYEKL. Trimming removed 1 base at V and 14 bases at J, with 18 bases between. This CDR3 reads CASSQGYRERTVYF. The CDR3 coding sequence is TGCGCCAGCAGCCAAGGCTACAGGGAGAGAACCGTATATTTT.

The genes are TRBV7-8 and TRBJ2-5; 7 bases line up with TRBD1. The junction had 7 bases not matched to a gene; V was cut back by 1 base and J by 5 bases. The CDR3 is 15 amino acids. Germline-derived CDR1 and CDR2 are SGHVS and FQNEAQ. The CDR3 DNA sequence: TGTGCCAGCAGCTTAGAACAAGGGGGCAGGGAGACCCAGTACTTC. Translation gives CASSLEQGGRETQYF.

This CDR3 is CASGLVVQGANEQFF. In DNA form, the CDR3 reads TGTGCTAGTGGTTTGGTAGTACAGGGGGCCAATGAGCAGTTCTTC. The V call is TRBV12-5, the J call TRBJ2-1; TRBD1 matches at 9 bases. The CDR3 is 15 residues long. Germline CDR1 is LGHNT and CDR2 is FRNRAP. After removal of 0 bases from V and 6 bases from J, the junction contained 3 bases not matched to a gene.

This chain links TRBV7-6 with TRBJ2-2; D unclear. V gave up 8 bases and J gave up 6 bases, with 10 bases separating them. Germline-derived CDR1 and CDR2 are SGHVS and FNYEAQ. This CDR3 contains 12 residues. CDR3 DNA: TGTGCCAGCCGGGTAACACCCGGGGAGCTGTTTTTT. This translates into CASRVTPGELFF.

CDR3 in amino acids: CASSQSARDDQPQHF. In DNA form, the CDR3 reads TGTGCCAGCAGCCAATCTGCCAGGGATGATCAGCCCCAGCATTTT. The chain employs TRBV16 and TRBJ1-5, with D maybe TRBD1 (5 bases). Germline lookup yields CDR1 KGHSY and CDR2 FQNENV. This CDR3 contains 15 residues. The V gene lost 0 bases and the J gene lost 5 bases, with 11 bases spanning the gap.

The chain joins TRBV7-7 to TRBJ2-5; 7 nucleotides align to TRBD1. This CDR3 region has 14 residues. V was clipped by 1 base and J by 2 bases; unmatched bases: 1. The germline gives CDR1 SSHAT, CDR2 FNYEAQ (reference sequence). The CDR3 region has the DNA TGTGCCAGCAGCTTAGGGGGACAGCAAGAGACCCAGTACTTC. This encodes CASSLGGQQETQYF.

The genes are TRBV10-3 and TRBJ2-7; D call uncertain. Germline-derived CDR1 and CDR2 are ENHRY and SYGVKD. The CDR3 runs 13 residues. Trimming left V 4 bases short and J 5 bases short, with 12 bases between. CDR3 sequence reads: CAISATQWDEQYF. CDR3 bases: TGTGCCATCAGTGCCACACAGTGGGACGAGCAGTACTTC.

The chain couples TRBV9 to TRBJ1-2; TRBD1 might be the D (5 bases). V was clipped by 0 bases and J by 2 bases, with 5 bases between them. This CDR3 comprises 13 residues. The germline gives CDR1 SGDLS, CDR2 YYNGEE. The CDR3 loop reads CASSVGGNYGYTF. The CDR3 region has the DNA TGTGCCAGCAGCGTAGGGGGCAACTATGGCTACACCTTC.

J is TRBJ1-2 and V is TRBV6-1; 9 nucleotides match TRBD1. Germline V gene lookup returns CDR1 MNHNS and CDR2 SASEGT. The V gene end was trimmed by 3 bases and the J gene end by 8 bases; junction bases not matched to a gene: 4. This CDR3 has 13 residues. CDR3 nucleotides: TGTGCCAGCAGTGATTGGACAGGGGCCGGCTACACCTTC. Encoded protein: CASSDWTGAGYTF.

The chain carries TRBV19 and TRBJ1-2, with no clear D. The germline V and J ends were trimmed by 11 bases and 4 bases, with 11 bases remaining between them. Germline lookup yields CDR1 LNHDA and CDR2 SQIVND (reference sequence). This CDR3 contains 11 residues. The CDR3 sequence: CAVSEIYGYTF. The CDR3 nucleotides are TGTGCCGTATCCGAGATCTATGGCTACACCTTC.

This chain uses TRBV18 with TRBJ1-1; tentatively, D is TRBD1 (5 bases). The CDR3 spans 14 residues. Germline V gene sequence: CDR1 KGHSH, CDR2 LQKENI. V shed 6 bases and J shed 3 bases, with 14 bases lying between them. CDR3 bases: TGTGCCAGCTCGAGAGAAGGACAAGACACTGAAGCTTTCTTT. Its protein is CASSREGQDTEAFF. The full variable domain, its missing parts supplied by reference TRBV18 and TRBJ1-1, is NAGVMQNPRHLVRRRGQEARLRCSPMKGHSHVYWYRQLPEEGLKFMVYLQKENIIDESGMPKERFSAEFPKEGPSILRIQQVVRGDSAAYFCASSREGQDTEAFFGQGTRLTVV.

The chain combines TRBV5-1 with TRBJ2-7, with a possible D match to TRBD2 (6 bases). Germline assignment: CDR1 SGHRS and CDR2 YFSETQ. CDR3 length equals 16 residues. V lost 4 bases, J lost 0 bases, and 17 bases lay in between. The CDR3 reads CASSLGALASSYEQYF. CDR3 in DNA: TGCGCCAGCAGCCTGGGAGCGCTAGCGAGCTCCTACGAGCAGTACTTC.

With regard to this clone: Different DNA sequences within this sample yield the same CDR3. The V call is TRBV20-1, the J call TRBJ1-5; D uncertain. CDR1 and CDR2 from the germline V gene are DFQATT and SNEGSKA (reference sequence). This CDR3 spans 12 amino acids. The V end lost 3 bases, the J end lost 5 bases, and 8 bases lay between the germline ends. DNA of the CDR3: TGCAGTGCTAGTGCTGGAGATCAGCCCCAGCATTTT. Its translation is CSASAGDQPQHF.

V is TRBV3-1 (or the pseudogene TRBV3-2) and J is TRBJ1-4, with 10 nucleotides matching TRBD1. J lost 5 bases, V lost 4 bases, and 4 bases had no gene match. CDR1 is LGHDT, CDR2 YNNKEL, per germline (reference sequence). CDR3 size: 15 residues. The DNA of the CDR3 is TGTGCCAGCAGCCGACGGACAGGGGGGAATGAAAAACTGTTTTTT. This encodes CASSRRTGGNEKLFF.

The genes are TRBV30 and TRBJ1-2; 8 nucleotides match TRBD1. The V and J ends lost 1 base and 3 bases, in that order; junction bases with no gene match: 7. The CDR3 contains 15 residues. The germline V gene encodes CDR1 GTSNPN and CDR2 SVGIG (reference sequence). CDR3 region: CAWSATGEIDYGYTF. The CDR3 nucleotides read TGTGCCTGGAGTGCGACAGGGGAGATCGACTATGGCTACACCTTC.

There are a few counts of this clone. The CDR3, as DNA: TGTGCCAGCAGCCCAGGAGGGCCAGGGGGCATAGGGGGAGCTTTCTTT. It specifies CASSPGGPGGIGGAFF. This rearrangement joins TRBV7-9 to TRBJ1-1; TRBD1 agrees at 8 bases. The CDR3 is 16 residues long. Germline CDR1 reads SEHNR; CDR2 reads FQNEAQ (reference sequence). V was clipped by 5 bases and J by 10 bases; unmatched bases: 18. The full variable domain, with the rest looked up from reference TRBV7-9 and TRBJ1-1, is DTGVSQNPRHKITKRGQNVTFRCDPISEHNRLYWYRQTLGQGPEFLTYFQNEAQLEKSRLLSDRFSAERPKGSFSTLEIQRTEQGDSAMYLCASSPGGPGGIGGAFFGQGTRLTVV.

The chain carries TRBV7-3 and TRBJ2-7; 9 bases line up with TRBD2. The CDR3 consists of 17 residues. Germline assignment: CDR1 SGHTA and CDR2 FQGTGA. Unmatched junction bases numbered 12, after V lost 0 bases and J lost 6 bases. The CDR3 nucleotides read TGTGCCAGCAGCTTAACGACTTGGGTAGCGGGAGCGGGCGAGCAGTACTTC. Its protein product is CASSLTTWVAGAGEQYF.

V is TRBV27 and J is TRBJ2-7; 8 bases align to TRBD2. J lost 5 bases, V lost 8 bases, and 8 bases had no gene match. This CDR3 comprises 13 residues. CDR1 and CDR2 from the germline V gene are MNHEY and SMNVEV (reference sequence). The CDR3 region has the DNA TGTGCCAGCCGGTCCGGGGGGGCCCACGAGCAGTACTTC. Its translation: CASRSGGAHEQYF.